The 16 T cell receptor beta chains presented below share a single source sample, sequenced in a study of cytomegalovirus exposure and HLA in healthy donors (dated by TCRdb to about 2017). Receptors were amplified or captured by the immunoSEQ multiplex PCR assay. For the multiplex PCR, a mixture combining 60 forward primers for TCR Vbeta segments and 13 reverse primers for TCR Jbeta segments was used. TCRdb's version of the immuneACCESS table is confined to in-frame rearrangements and falls short of the full clone set. An unresolved V gene accounts for under half of the shortfall where checked; the remainder is of unknown origin. This sample comprises around 190,000 clones, more than 65% of them detected only once. The leading ten clones occupy approximately 3% of the sample. Sequenced sample: PBMCs. Every receptor here comes from a woman between 25 and 40 years old in good health and CMV-seropositive.

The chain couples TRBV28 to TRBJ2-5; TRBD2 matches at 12 bases. Near its end, the DNA agrees better with TRBJ2-7, so the J call may be wrong. Germline V CDR1 and CDR2: MDHEN, SYDVKM. The CDR3 spans 14 residues. This chain's CDR3 is CASSEGLAGYEQYF. For the CDR3, the DNA is TGTGCCAGCAGTGAGGGACTAGCGGGCTACGAGCAGTACTTC.

CDR3 protein: CASSGLARPHGQYF. CDR3 coding DNA: TGTGCCAGCAGTGGGTTGGCCAGGCCCCACGGTCAGTACTTC. The chain carries TRBV28 and TRBJ2-7, with unresolved D. V lost 5 bases and J 10 bases, leaving 21 bases between the germline ends. Germline values: CDR1 MDHEN, CDR2 SYDVKM. This CDR3 region has 14 residues.

The V and J genes are TRBV19 and TRBJ1-1, with a tentative D call TRBD1 (6 bases). The V end was cut by 3 bases, the J end by 4 bases, with 9 bases between. The CDR3 runs 13 residues. Per germline, CDR1 LNHDA and CDR2 SQIVND (reference sequence). This CDR3 is CASSMGGGTEAFF. The CDR3 DNA reads TGTGCCAGTAGTATGGGAGGGGGCACTGAAGCTTTCTTT.

The chain joins TRBV4-1 to TRBJ2-7; 7 positions agree with TRBD2. With 4 bases clipped from V and 1 base from J, the junction kept 13 bases outside the gene matches. CDR3 length: 17 amino acids. CDR1 is MGHRA, CDR2 YSYEKL, per germline. The CDR3 DNA is TGCGCCAGCAGCCCTTCGGTCAGCGGGGAAGCATCCTACGAGCAGTACTTC. Encoded protein: CASSPSVSGEASYEQYF.

The V gene is TRBV6-5, the J gene TRBJ2-3, with 7 bases matching TRBD1. Losses at the gene ends were 4 bases for V and 0 bases for J; bases not matched to a gene: 4. CDR1 and CDR2 (germline): MNHEY, SVGAGI. This CDR3 spans 15 amino acids. The chain's CDR3 is CASSFTGASTDTQYF. DNA for the CDR3: TGTGCCAGCAGTTTCACAGGGGCGAGCACAGATACGCAGTATTTT.

The chain joins TRBV5-4 to TRBJ2-1, with D perhaps matching TRBD1 (6 bases). The CDR3 runs 16 residues. Germline V gene data show CDR1 as SGHNT and CDR2 as YYREEE (reference sequence). Trimming pared 6 bases from V and 4 bases from J, leaving 20 bases between. This CDR3 is CASNKEGGSVYNEQFF. CDR3 bases: TGTGCCAGCAACAAAGAAGGGGGATCAGTGTACAATGAGCAGTTCTTC.

This rearrangement joins TRBV6-5 to TRBJ2-2; D perhaps matches TRBD1 (6 bases). This CDR3 is built from 12 residues. The germline CDR1 and CDR2 sequences are MNHEY and SVGAGI. The V and J ends lost 5 bases and 6 bases respectively, with 7 bases between them. The CDR3 region has the DNA TGTGCCAGCAGTCAGGGGTCCGGGGAGCTGTTTTTT. Its translation: CASSQGSGELFF.

This clone was counted only a few times. This chain uses TRBV15 with TRBJ2-1, with 7 bases identical to TRBD2. Germline lookup yields CDR1 LNHNV and CDR2 YYDKDF (reference sequence). V shed 3 bases and J 0 bases; nucleotides not matched to a gene: 8. This CDR3 region has 17 residues. Written as DNA, the CDR3 is TGTGCCACCAGCAGGCACAGCGGGGTTAGCTCCTACAATGAGCAGTTCTTC. Translation gives CATSRHSGVSSYNEQFF.

The CDR3 DNA reads TGTGCCAGCGGAGCTAGCGGGAGGGGCGAGCAGTACTTC. Translated: CASGASGRGEQYF. The chain employs TRBV6-1 and TRBJ2-7; 12 bases align to TRBD2. The CDR3 contains 13 residues. From germline, CDR1 is MNHNS and CDR2 SASEGT. Trimming removed 8 bases from V and 6 bases from J; junction bases left unmatched: 5.

In this sample, this clone turned up a few times. This chain joins TRBV5-1 and TRBJ2-7; D is possibly TRBD2 (5 bases). V shed 4 bases and J shed 8 bases, with 13 bases lying between them. Germline V gene lookup returns CDR1 SGHRS and CDR2 YFSETQ. The CDR3 consists of 12 residues. The CDR3 spells CASSPGVGKQYF. The CDR3 DNA is TGCGCCAGCAGCCCCGGGGTCGGCAAGCAGTACTTC.

The rearrangement joins TRBV6-1 to TRBJ2-7; D is undetermined. The CDR3 consists of 15 residues. Germline loops: CDR1 MNHNS, CDR2 SASEGT. V lost 6 bases and J 2 bases, leaving 17 bases between the germline ends. As DNA, the CDR3 is TGTGCCAGCAGGCCTTACAACAGAAGTACCTACGAGCAGTACTTC. Encoded protein: CASRPYNRSTYEQYF.

This clone was seen a few times. The V and J genes are TRBV6-6 and TRBJ1-1, with D perhaps matching TRBD1 (6 bases). CDR1 and CDR2 from the germline V gene are MNHNY and SVGAGI (reference sequence). Trimming took off 8 bases at V and 5 bases at J, with 15 bases between the two ends. This CDR3 region has 13 residues. CDR3 sequence reads: CASRGAGGTEAFF. CDR3 DNA: TGTGCCAGCCGGGGGGCGGGGGGGACTGAAGCTTTCTTT.

There are a few counts of this clone. The chain joins TRBV2 to TRBJ1-5, with TRBD1 matching 7 bases. The CDR3 has 13 residues. Trimming at V came to 6 bases and at J to 11 bases, leaving 10 bases not matched to a gene. Germline V CDR1 and CDR2: SNHLY, FYNNEI. The CDR3 nucleotides read TGTGCCAGCAGCCCGGGACAGCGAAGCGCCCAGCATTTT. Translating it yields CASSPGQRSAQHF.

The chain has TRBV28 and TRBJ2-7; 11 positions agree with TRBD2. This CDR3 contains 14 residues. Germline V gives CDR1 MDHEN, CDR2 SYDVKM. V lost 8 bases and J lost 0; bases outside the gene matches: 3. The CDR3, as DNA: TGTGCCAGCGAGACTAGCGGGGCCTCCTACGAGCAGTACTTC. It is translated as CASETSGASYEQYF.

The chain employs TRBV4-2 and TRBJ1-1, with D perhaps TRBD1 (5 bases). The V gene lost 3 bases and the J gene lost 0 bases, with 11 bases spanning the gap. Germline CDR1 reads LGHNA; CDR2 reads YNFKEQ. The CDR3 covers 15 residues. The CDR3 nucleotides are TGTGCCAGCAGCCAGGCCGGGGGTCTGAACACTGAAGCTTTCTTT. It translates to CASSQAGGLNTEAFF.

V is TRBV11-2 and J is TRBJ2-4; D unresolved. The CDR3 consists of 14 residues. Germline CDR1 is SGHAT and CDR2 is FQNNGV. Trimming took off 6 bases at V and 0 bases at J, with 9 bases between the two ends. CDR3 bases: TGTGCCAGCAGGGGCTTACTAGCCAAAAACATTCAGTACTTC. Its protein is CASRGLLAKNIQYF.